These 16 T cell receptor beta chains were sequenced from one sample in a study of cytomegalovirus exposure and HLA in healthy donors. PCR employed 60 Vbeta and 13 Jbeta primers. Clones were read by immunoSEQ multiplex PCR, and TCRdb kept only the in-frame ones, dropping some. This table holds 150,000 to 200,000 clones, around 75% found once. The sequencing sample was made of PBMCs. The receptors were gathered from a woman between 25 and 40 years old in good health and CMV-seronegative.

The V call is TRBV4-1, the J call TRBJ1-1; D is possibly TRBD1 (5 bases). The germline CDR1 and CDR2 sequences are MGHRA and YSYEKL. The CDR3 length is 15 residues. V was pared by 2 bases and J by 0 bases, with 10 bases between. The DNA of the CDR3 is TGCGCCAGCAGCCAAACGGGACTTTTGAACACTGAAGCTTTCTTT. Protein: CASSQTGLLNTEAFF.

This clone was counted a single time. The CDR3 region is CASSRGRVNTEAFF. The CDR3 bases are TGTGCCAGTAGTAGGGGCAGGGTGAACACTGAAGCTTTCTTT. The rearrangement joins TRBV19 to TRBJ1-1; D might be TRBD1 (5 bases). The germline V gene encodes CDR1 LNHDA and CDR2 SQIVND (reference sequence). The V end lost 4 bases, the J end lost 0 bases, and 9 bases lay between the germline ends. The CDR3 runs 14 residues. Variable domain in full (rest from reference TRBV19 and TRBJ1-1): DGGITQSPKYLFRKEGQNVTLSCEQNLNHDAMYWYRQDPGQGLRLIYYSQIVNDFQKGDIAEGYSVSREKKESFPLTVTSAQKNPTAFYLCASSRGRVNTEAFFGQGTRLTVV.

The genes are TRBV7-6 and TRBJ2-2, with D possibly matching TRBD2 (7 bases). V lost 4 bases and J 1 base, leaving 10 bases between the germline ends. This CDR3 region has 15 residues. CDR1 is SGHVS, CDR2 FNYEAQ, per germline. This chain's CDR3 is CASSSGGRNTGELFF. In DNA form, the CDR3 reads TGTGCCAGCAGCTCCGGGGGGCGGAACACCGGGGAGCTGTTTTTT.

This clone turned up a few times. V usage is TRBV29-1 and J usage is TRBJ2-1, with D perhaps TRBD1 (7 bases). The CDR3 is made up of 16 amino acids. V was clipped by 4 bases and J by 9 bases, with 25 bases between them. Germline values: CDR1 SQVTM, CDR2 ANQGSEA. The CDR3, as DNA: TGCAGCGTTGTAGCAGCGGAGGGACAGAGCATGGGTGAGCAGTTCTTC. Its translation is CSVVAAEGQSMGEQFF.

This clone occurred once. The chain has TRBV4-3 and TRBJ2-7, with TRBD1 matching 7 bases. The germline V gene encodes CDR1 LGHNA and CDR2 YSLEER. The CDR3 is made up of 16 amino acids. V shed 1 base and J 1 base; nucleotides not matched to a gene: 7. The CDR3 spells CASSQGRQGESYEQYF. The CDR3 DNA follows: TGCGCCAGCAGCCAAGGGAGACAGGGTGAGTCCTACGAGCAGTACTTC.

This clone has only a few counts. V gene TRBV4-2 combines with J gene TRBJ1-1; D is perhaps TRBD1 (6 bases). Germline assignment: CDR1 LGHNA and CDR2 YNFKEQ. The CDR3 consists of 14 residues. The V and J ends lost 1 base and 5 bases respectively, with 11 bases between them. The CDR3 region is CASSQVLTGTEAFF. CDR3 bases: TGTGCCAGCAGCCAAGTTCTAACAGGGACTGAAGCTTTCTTT.

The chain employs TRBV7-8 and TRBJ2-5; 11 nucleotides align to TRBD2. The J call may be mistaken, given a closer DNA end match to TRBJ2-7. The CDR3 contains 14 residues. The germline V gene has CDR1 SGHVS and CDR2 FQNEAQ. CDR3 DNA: TGTGCCAGCAGCTTAGTAGCGGGAGGGTCCGAGCAGTACTTC. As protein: CASSLVAGGSEQYF.

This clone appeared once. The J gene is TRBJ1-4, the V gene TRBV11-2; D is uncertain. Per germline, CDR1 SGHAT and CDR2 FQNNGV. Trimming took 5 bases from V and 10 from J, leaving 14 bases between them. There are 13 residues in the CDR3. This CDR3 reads CASSPTGVGKLFF. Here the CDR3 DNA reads TGTGCCAGCAGCCCAACGGGAGTCGGAAAACTGTTTTTT.

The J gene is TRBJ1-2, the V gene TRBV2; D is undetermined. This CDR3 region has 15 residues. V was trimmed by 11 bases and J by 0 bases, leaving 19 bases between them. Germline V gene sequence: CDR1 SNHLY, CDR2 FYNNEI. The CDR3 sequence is CASSISGGPNYGYTF. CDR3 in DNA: TGTGCCTCCTCGATATCGGGAGGTCCTAACTATGGCTACACCTTC.

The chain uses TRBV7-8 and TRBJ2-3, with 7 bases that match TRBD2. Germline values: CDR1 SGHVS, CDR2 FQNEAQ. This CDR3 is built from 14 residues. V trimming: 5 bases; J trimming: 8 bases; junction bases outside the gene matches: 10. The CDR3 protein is CASSQRESGVTQYF. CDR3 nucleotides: TGTGCCAGCAGCCAAAGGGAAAGCGGGGTTACGCAGTATTTT.

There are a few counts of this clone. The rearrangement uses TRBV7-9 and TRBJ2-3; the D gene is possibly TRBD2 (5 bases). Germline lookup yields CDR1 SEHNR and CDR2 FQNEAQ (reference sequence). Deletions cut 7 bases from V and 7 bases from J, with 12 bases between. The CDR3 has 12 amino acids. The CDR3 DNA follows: TGTGCCAGCACCTCGAACGGGAATACGCAGTATTTT. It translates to CASTSNGNTQYF. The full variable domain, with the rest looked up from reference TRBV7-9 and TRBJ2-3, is DTGVSQNPRHKITKRGQNVTFRCDPISEHNRLYWYRQTLGQGPEFLTYFQNEAQLEKSRLLSDRFSAERPKGSFSTLEIQRTEQGDSAMYLCASTSNGNTQYFGPGTRLTVL.

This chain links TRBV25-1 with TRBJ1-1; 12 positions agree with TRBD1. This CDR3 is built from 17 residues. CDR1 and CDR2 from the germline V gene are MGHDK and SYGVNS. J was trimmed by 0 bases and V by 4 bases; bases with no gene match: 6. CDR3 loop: CASSALGTGGLNTEAFF. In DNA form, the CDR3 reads TGTGCCAGCAGTGCCCTGGGGACAGGGGGCCTGAACACTGAAGCTTTCTTT.

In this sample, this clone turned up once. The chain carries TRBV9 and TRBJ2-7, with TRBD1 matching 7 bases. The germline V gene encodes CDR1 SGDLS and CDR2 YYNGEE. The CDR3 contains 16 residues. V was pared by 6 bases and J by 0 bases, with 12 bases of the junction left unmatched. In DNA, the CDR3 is TGTGCCAGCAACGATAATACAGGGGACCACTCCTACGAGCAGTACTTC. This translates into CASNDNTGDHSYEQYF.

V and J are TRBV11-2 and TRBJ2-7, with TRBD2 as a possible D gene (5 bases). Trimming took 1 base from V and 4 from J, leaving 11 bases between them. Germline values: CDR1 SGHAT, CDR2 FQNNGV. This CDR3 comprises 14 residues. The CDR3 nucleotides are TGTGCCAGCAGCTTAGGAAGCGGCAGTTACGAGCAGTACTTC. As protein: CASSLGSGSYEQYF.

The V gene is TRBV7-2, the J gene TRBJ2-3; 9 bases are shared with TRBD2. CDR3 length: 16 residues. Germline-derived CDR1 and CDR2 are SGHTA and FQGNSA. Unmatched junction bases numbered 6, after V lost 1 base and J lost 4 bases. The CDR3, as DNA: TGTGCCAGCAGCTTAGGGGCTAGCGGGACCCCAGATACGCAGTATTTT. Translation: CASSLGASGTPDTQYF.

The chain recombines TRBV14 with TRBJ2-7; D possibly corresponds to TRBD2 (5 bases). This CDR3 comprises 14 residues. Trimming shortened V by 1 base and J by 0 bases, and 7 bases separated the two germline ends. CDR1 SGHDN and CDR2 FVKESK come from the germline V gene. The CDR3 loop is CASSQARGSYEQYF. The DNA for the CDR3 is TGTGCCAGCAGCCAAGCACGGGGCTCCTACGAGCAGTACTTC.